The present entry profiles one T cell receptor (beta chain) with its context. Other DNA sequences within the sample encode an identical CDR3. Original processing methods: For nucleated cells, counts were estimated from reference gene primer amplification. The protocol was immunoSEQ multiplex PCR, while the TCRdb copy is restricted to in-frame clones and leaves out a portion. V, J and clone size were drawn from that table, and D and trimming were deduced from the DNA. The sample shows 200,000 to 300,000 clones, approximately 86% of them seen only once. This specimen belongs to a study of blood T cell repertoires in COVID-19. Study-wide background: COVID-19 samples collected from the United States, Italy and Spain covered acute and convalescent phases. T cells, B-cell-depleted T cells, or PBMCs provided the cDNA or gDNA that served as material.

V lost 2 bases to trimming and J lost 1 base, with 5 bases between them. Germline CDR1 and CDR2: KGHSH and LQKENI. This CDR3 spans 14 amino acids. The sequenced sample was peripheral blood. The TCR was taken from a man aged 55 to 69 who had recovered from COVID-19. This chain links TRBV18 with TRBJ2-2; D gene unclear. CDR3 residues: CASSPGQNTGELFF. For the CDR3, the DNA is TGTGCCAGCTCACCAGGGCAGAACACCGGGGAGCTGTTTTTT.